The present T cell receptor (beta chain) was sequenced within a study of cytomegalovirus exposure and HLA in healthy donors. PCR used 60 Vbeta primers and 13 Jbeta primers. The protocol was immunoSEQ multiplex PCR, while the TCRdb copy is restricted to in-frame clones and leaves out a portion. The sample contains tens of thousands of clones, roughly four fifths of which appear only once. The sequencing sample was made of PBMCs. The sequence derives from a woman aged 25 to 39 in good health and CMV-seropositive.

CDR3 in amino acids: CASSPDQTGVQPQHF. The DNA of the CDR3 is TGTGCCAGCAGTCCCGACCAGACAGGGGTCCAGCCCCAGCATTTT. The rearrangement uses TRBV2 and TRBJ1-5; 8 positions agree with TRBD1. CDR1 and CDR2 from the germline V gene are SNHLY and FYNNEI. V lost 5 bases to trimming and J lost 7 bases; unmatched junction nucleotides: 10. The CDR3 spans 15 residues. The full variable domain, its missing parts supplied by reference TRBV2 and TRBJ1-5, is EPEVTQTPSHQVTQMGQEVILRCVPISNHLYFYWYRQILGQKVEFLVSFYNNEISEKSEIFDDQFSVERPDGSNFTLKIRSTKLEDSAMYFCASSPDQTGVQPQHFGDGTRLSIL.